The T cell receptor (beta chain) described here comes from a study of T-cell reconstitution after alpha-beta-depleted transplantation in children. This clonotype was observed a handful of times. Unique molecular identifiers featured in how the TCRbeta library was prepared. MiXCR was run by TCRdb on the PCR reads, yielding one entry per CDR3 protein. The data hold about 270,000 distinct CDR3 sequences, with more than 9% observed a single time. The J segment lost 0 bases and the V segment lost 4 bases, leaving 3 bases of the junction unmatched. The CDR3 length is 15 residues. Germline V lookup: CDR1 KGHSH, CDR2 LQKENI.

The sample in question was PBMCs from the stem cell graft donor, obtained from the stem cell graft. The sequence derives from a human donor who donated a stem cell graft to a child with SCID. The gene calls are TRBV18 and TRBJ2-7; 10 positions match TRBD2. The CDR3 spells CASSQGTSASYEQYF. In DNA, the CDR3 is TGTGCCAGCTCACAAGGGACTAGCGCCTCCTACGAGCAGTACTTC.